A single TCR beta chain is shown here with its context. This specimen belongs to a study of blood T cell repertoires in COVID-19. Study-level background: Samples of COVID-19 (acute and convalescent) were obtained from the United States, Italy and Spain. The cDNA or gDNA used as material had been derived from T cells, B-cell-depleted T cells, or PBMCs.

Here immunoSEQ multiplex PCR was the method, and the copy in TCRdb shows in-frame clones only, minus some. The sample has 100,000 to 150,000 clones, about 91% seen once. The CDR3 extends over 14 amino acids. J was trimmed by 2 bases and V by 4 bases; bases with no gene match: 4. Germline CDR1 is SGHTA and CDR2 is FQGNSA. The V and J genes are TRBV7-2 and TRBJ2-5; 7 bases map to TRBD1. Sample: peripheral blood. This receptor was identified in a man aged 50-59 years with acute or convalescent COVID-19. CDR3 coding DNA: TGTGCCAGCAGCTCGCGGACAGGACAAGAGACCCAGTACTTC. Encoded protein: CASSSRTGQETQYF.